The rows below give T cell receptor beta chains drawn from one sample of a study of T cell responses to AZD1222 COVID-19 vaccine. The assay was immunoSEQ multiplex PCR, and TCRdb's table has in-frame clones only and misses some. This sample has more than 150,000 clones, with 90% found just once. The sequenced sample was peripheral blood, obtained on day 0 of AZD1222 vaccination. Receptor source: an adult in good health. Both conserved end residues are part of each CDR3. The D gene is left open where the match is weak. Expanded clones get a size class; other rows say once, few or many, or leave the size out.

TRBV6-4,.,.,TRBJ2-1,TGTGCCAGCACCAAGAGACAGAACAATGAGCAGTTCTTC,CASTKRQNNEQFF
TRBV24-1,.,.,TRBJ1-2,TGTGCCACCAGTGATCCTCTCCTTGGCTACACCTTC,CATSDPLLGYTF
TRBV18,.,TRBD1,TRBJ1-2,TGTGCCAGCTCACCACCCCTCAGGGGGGCCGGTGGCTACACCTTC,CASSPPLRGAGGYTF
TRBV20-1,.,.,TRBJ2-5,TGCAGTGCTAACAGGGAGACCCAGTACTTC,CSANRETQYF
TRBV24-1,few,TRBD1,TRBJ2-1,TGTGCCACCAGGCCGGGACAGGGTCCCAATGAGCAGTTCTTC,CATRPGQGPNEQFF
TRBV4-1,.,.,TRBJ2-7,TGCGCCAGCAGCCAAGCGCCTTCCTACGAGCAGTACTTC,CASSQAPSYEQYF
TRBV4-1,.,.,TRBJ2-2,TGCGCCAGCAGCCAAGTTCTCCAGGGATCCGGGGAGCTGTTTTTT,CASSQVLQGSGELFF
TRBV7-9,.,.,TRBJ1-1,TGTGCCAGCAGGCCCCGGTGGGGGGTGACTGAAGCTTTCTTT,CASRPRWGVTEAFF
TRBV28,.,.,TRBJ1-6,TGTGCCAGCAGGTCTCTCCCATATAATTCACCCCTCCACTTT,CASRSLPYNSPLHF
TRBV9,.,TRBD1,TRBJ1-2,TGTGCCAGCAGCGATGGACAGGGATCTTTTAACTATGGCTACACCTTC,CASSDGQGSFNYGYTF
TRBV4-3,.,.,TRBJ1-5,TGCGCCAGCAGCCAAGATCATGGACCCCAGCATTTT,CASSQDHGPQHF
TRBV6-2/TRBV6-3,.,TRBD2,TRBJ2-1,TGTGCCAGCAGCCCCCCCGGAGCGGGAGCCAGCAATGAGCAGTTCTTC,CASSPPGAGASNEQFF
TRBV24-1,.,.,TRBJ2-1,TGTGCCACCAGTGATTTGTACGACAGAGACAATGAGCAGTTCTTC,CATSDLYDRDNEQFF
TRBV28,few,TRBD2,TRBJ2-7,TGTGCCAGCAGTCCAAGCGGGAATTACGAGCAGTACTTC,CASSPSGNYEQYF
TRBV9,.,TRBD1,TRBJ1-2,TGTGCCAGCAGCGTAGGGACAGGGGGCCAGTATGGCTACACCTTC,CASSVGTGGQYGYTF
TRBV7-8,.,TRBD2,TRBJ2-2,TGTGCCAGCAGCTCAATCCCCGGGACTAGCGGGAGGGCCGGGGAGCTGTTTTTT,CASSSIPGTSGRAGELFF
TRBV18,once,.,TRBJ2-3,TGTGCCAGCTCACCACCTTTTTACGATACGCAGTATTTT,CASSPPFYDTQYF
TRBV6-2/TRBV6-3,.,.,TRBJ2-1,TGTGCCAGCAGCCGGGACGAGAGCTCCTACAATGAGCAGTTCTTC,CASSRDESSYNEQFF
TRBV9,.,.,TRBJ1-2,TGTGCCAGCAGCGTAGTTACCGATAACTATGGCTACACCTTC,CASSVVTDNYGYTF
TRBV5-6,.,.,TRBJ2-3,TGTGCCAGCAGCACGGGTCGGGCAGATACGCAGTATTTT,CASSTGRADTQYF
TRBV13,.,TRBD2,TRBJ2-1,TGTGCCAGCAGCCAGGGACTAGCGGCTCAGTCCGGTGAGCAGTTCTTC,CASSQGLAAQSGEQFF
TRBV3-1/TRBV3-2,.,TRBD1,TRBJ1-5,TGTGCCAGCAGCCCAGGGGCTAACAGGGGGAATCAGCCCCAGCATTTT,CASSPGANRGNQPQHF
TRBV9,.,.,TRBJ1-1,TGTGCCAGCAGCACCGGAGGGGCCACTGAAGCTTTCTTT,CASSTGGATEAFF
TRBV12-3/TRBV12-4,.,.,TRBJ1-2,TGTGCCAGCAACCCGACTACGCTCTATGGCTACACCTTC,CASNPTTLYGYTF
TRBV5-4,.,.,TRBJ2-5,TGTGCCAGCAGCTACCCGCCCGCGCCGGAGACCCAGTACTTC,CASSYPPAPETQYF
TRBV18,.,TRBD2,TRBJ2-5,TGTGCCAGCTCACCACCGGGGGGGAGTGAGACCCAGTACTTC,CASSPPGGSETQYF
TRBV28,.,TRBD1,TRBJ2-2,TGTGCCAGCAGTCCGACGGTACGGACAGGGGGCCCCGGGGAGCTGTTTTTT,CASSPTVRTGGPGELFF
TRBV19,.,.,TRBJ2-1,TGTGCCAGTACCCCTCTGGAGGGCGGGTATGAGCAGTTCTTC,CASTPLEGGYEQFF